The present TCR beta chain was sequenced within a study of beta chain features in type 1 diabetes. Reverse transcription of all isolated RNA meant that expressed TCRB transcripts were sequenced. Data came from immunoSEQ multiplex PCR; TCRdb stores just in-frame clones and leaves some out. The table records 600,000 to 650,000 clones, around 16% of them present only once. Study-wide results and caveats: For Type 1 diabetes patients, all four CD4+ subsets carried TCRB CDR3s that were moderately but significantly shorter.

CD45RO/CCR7/CD25/CD127/CD95/CD27 sorting isolated CD4+ naive, central memory, regulatory and stem cell-like memory cells. V lost 4 bases and J lost 7, with 10 bases in between. Germline-derived CDR1 and CDR2 are SGHTA and FQGNSA. This CDR3 has 12 residues. Worth noting for this clone: Its antigen is still unknown.

The sequencing input was naive CD4+ T cells from blood. This chain connects TRBV7-2 to TRBJ1-2; D call uncertain. The TCR comes from a young man in good health. CDR3 loop: CASSYLGFGYTF. DNA of the CDR3: TGTGCCAGCAGCTACCTCGGGTTTGGCTACACCTTC.